This T cell receptor (beta chain) was captured by sequencing in a study of identical twins. Study-level results: Abundant beta clonotypes from cord blood had fewer insertions, unlike memory repertoires, which showed none. When twins shared out-of-frame alpha sequences, those sequences had excess low generation probability.

Looked up from germline, CDR1 is SGDLS and CDR2 is YYNGEE. The CDR3 length is 15 residues. V was shortened by 0 bases and J by 0 bases, with 7 bases between the two germline ends. TCRdb reprocessed the 5' RACE reads with MiXCR, giving one entry per CDR3 protein. Here the sample spans about 340,000 distinct CDR3 sequences, more than 9% being singletons. Comment on this clonotype: The antigen is unknown.

The same data also contributed to another study, on yellow fever vaccine responses in identical twins.

Material for sequencing was CD8+ T cells sorted from blood. This rearrangement joins TRBV9 to TRBJ2-1; D gene ambiguous. This clonotype originated in a woman aged 18-29 years in good health. CDR3 nucleotides: TGTGCCAGCAGCGTAGAGGCAGTCTCCTACAATGAGCAGTTCTTC. It codes for CASSVEAVSYNEQFF.